This TCR beta chain appears in the sequencing data of a study of T cell responses to AZD1222 COVID-19 vaccine. Study observations and caveats: Two AZD1222 doses significantly raised spike-specific TCR breadth and depth over controls. Just a handful of AZD1222 recipients tested seropositive at baseline.

Repertoires were generated with immunoSEQ multiplex PCR, while TCRdb's copy carries only in-frame clones and drops some. Among 75,000 to 100,000 clones listed, around 87% were seen once. About this clone: Its antigen is still unknown.

This CDR3 comprises 15 residues. The V gene lost 0 bases and the J gene lost 3 bases, with 9 bases spanning the gap. CDR1 is SGHVS and CDR2 is FNYEAQ in the germline V gene. The V and J genes are TRBV7-6 and TRBJ1-5, with TRBD1 as a possible D gene (6 bases). The source material was peripheral blood, sampled on day 0 of AZD1222 vaccination. The TCR comes from an adult in good health. The CDR3 bases are TGTGCCAGCAGCTTAGCGGGACATCCCAATCAGCCCCAGCATTTT. Translating gives CASSLAGHPNQPQHF.